The text below deals with one T cell receptor (beta chain). As originally analysed: Estimation of nucleated cell counts relied on the amplification of reference gene primers. TCRdb's copy holds only in-frame clones and misses some; the assay was immunoSEQ multiplex PCR. For V, J and clone size, that table is used; D and trimming come from the DNA. In the table there are 200,000 to 250,000 clones, approximately 78% of which are singletons. This entry is derived from a study of blood T cell repertoires in COVID-19. Study in general: COVID-19 samples, acute and convalescent, were from the United States, Italy and Spain. Sources were T cells, B-cell-depleted T cells, or PBMCs; the material itself was cDNA or gDNA.

CDR1 and CDR2 (germline): MNHEY, SMNVEV (reference sequence). There are 13 residues in the CDR3. V lost 3 bases and J 2 bases, leaving 8 bases between the germline ends. The TCR sequence derives from a young woman with acute or convalescent COVID-19. The material sequenced was peripheral blood. The V gene is TRBV27, the J gene TRBJ2-7; no definite D call. The CDR3 sequence: CASSFQAPYEQYF. The CDR3 bases are TGTGCCAGCAGTTTTCAGGCACCCTACGAGCAGTACTTC.